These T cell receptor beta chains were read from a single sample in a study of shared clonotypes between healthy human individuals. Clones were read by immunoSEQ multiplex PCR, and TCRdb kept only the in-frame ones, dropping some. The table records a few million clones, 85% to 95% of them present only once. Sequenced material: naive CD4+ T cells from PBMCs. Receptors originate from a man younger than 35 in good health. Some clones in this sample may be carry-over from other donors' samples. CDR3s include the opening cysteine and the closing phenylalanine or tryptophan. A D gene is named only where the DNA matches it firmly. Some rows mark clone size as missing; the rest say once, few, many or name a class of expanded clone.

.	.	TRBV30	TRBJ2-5	TGTGCCTGGAGCCCGTTGGGGGCCCGAGAGACCCAGTACTTC	CAWSPLGARETQYF
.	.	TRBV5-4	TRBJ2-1	TGTGCCAGCAGCGCTAGGGATCACTCCTACAATGAGCAGTTCTTC	CASSARDHSYNEQFF
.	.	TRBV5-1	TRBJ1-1	TGCGCCAGCAGCTTGGCGGGGGTCAGGACTGAAGCTTTCTTT	CASSLAGVRTEAFF
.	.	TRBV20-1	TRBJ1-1	TGCAGTGCTAGCGATCGAGGTGAAGCTTTCTTT	CSASDRGEAFF
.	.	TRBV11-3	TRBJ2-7	TGTGCCAGCAGCTTGACGGAAGCCTACGAGCAGTACTTC	CASSLTEAYEQYF
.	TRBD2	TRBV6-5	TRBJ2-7	TGTGCCAGCAGGCGGGAGGCCTCAACCCCTCAACACTTC	CASRREASTPQHF
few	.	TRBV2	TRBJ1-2	TGTGCCAGCAGTGAACAGGAAAACTATGGCTACACCTTC	CASSEQENYGYTF
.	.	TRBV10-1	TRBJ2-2	TGCGCCAGCAGTGATCCAGGGACCGGGGAGCTGTTTTTT	CASSDPGTGELFF
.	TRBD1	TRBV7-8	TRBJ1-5	TGTGCCAGCAGCTTAGAAAGACAGGACAGGGTCGTCAGCAGCAATCAGCCCCAGCATTTT	CASSLERQDRVVSSNQPQHF
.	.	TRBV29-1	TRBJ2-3	TGCAGCGTCCTTCCCGAATGGCGGGGTTATCGGACAGATACGCAGTATTTT	CSVLPEWRGYRTDTQYF
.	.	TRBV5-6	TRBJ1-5	TGTGCCAGCAGCTTGTTACAGGGCAATCAGCCCCAGCATTTT	CASSLLQGNQPQHF
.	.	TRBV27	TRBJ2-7	TGTGCCAGCAGTTCGACCCTAACCTACGAGCAGTACTTC	CASSSTLTYEQYF
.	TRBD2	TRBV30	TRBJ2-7	TGTGCCTGGAGTCTAACCAGCGGGACCTACTACGAGCAGTACTTC	CAWSLTSGTYYEQYF
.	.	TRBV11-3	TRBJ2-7	TGTGCCAGCAGCTTGGGTCAGAGCTACGAGCAGTACTTC	CASSLGQSYEQYF
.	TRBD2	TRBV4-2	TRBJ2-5	TGTGCCAGCAGCCAAGGGCGGGAGGGAAGATATGAGACCCAGTACTTC	CASSQGREGRYETQYF
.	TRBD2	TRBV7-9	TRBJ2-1	TGTGCCAGCAGCACAACCGAGAGCGGGGCCGTGACACGTTGGTTCTTC	CASSTTESGAVTRWFF
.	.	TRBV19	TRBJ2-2	TGTGCCAGTAGTATAAGGAGCCTTGGACTGCGGAACACCGGGGAGCTGTTTTTT	CASSIRSLGLRNTGELFF
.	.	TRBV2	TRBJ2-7	TGTGCCAGCAGTGAAGGTCTTACCCTCTCCTACGAGCAGTACTTC	CASSEGLTLSYEQYF
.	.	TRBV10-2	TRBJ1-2	TGCGCCAGCAGTGAGAAGGCAGGGTATGGTAGCTACACCTTC	CASSEKAGYGSYTF
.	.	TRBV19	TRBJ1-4	TGTGCCAGTGGGGACGGGGCAACTAATGAAAAACTGTTTTTT	CASGDGATNEKLFF
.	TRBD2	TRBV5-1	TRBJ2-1	TGCGCCAGCAGCTTGGCCGGGGGGACTAGCGGGAGGGCGTCGCCCTACAATGAGCAGTTCTTC	CASSLAGGTSGRASPYNEQFF
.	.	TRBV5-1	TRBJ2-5	TGCGCCAGCAGCTTGGTCCTAGCGAGGAAGGAGACCCAGTACTTC	CASSLVLARKETQYF
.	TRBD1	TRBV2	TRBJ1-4	TGTGCCAGCATAGGAGGACAGGGGGCATTTAGTGAAAAACTGTTTTTT	CASIGGQGAFSEKLFF
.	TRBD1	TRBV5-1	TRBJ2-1	TGCGCCAGCAGCGCTTGGGACAGTCGGTACAATGAGCAGTTCTTC	CASSAWDSRYNEQFF
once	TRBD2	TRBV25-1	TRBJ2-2	TGTGCCAGCAGACGAAGCGGGAGCGGGACCGGGGAGCTGTTTTTT	CASRRSGSGTGELFF